This T cell receptor beta chain was found in a study of technical replicates of blood from a handful of donors. CDR1 and CDR2 from the germline V gene are MNHEY and SVGAGI. The V and J ends lost 5 bases and 6 bases, in that order; junction bases with no gene match: 6. The CDR3 spans 13 residues. TCRdb keeps only in-frame clones here, not all; method: immunoSEQ multiplex PCR. The sample lists some 74,000 clones, less than 98% occurring once. The clonotype was recovered from a human donor in good health. This chain uses TRBV6-5 with TRBJ2-7; TRBD1 aligns across 8 bases. The sequenced material came from T cells isolated from PBMCs. The CDR3 sequence: CASSQPDRVEQYF. DNA of the CDR3: TGTGCCAGCAGTCAGCCGGACAGGGTCGAGCAGTACTTC.